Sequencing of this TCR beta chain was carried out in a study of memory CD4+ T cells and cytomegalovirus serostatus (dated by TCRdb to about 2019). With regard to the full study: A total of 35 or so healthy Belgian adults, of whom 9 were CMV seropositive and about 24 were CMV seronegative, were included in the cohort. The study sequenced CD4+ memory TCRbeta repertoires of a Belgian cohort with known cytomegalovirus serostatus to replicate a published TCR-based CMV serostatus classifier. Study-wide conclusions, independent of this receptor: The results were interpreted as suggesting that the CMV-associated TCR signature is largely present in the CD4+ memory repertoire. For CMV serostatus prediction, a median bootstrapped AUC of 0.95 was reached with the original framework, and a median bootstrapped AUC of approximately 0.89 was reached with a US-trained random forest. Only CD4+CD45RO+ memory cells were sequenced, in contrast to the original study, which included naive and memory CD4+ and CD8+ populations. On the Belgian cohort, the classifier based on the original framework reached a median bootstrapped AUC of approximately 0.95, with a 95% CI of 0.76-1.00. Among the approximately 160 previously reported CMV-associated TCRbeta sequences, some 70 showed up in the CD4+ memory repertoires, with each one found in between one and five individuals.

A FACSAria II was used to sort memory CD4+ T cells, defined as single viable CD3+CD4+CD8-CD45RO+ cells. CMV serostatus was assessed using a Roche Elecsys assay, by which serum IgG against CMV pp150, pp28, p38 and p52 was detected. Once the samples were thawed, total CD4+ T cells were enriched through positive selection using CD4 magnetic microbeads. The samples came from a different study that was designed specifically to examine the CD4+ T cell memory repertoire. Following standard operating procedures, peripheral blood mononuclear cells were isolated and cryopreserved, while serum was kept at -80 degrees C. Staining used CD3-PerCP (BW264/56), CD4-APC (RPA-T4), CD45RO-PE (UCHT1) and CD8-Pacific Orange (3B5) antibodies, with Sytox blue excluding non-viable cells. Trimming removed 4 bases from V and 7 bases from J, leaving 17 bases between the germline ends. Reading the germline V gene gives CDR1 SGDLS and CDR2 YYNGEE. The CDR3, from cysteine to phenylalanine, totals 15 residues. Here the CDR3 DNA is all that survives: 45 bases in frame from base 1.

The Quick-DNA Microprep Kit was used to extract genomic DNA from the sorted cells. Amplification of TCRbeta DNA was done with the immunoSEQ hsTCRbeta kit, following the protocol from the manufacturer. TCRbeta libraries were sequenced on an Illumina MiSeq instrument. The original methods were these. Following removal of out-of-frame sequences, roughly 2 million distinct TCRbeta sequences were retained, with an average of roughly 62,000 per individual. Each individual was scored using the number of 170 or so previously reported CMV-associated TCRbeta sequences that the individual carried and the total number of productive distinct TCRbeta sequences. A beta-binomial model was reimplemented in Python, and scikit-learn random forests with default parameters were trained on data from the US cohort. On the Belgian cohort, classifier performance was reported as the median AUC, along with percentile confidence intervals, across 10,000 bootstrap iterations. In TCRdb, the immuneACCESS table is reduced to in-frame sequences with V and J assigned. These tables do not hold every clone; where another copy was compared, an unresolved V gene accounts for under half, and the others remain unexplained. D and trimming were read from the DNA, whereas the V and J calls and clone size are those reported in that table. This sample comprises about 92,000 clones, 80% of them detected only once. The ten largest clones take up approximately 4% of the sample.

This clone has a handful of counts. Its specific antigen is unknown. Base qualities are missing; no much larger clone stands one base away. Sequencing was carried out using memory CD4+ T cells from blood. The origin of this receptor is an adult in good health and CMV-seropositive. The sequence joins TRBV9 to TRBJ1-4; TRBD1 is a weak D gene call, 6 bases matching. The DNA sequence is TGTGCCAGCAGCTCACGGGGGGGGCACGGTGAAAAACTGTTTTTT. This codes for CASSSRGGHGEKLFF.